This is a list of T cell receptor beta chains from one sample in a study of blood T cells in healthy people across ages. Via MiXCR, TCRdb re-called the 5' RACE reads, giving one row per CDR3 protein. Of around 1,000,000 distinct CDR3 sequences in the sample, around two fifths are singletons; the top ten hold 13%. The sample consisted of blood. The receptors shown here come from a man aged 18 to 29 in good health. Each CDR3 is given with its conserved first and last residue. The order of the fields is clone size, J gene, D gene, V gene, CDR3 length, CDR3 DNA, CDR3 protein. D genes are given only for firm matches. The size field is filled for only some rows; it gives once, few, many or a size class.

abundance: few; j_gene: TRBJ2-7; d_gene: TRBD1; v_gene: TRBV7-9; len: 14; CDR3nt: TGTGCCAGCAGCTTTTCGGGACAGATGTACGAGCAGTACTTC; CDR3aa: CASSFSGQMYEQYF
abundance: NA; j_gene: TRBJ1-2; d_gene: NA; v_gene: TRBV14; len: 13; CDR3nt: TGTGCCAGCAGCCGCCTCGTGGCCAGTGGCTACACCTTC; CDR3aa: CASSRLVASGYTF
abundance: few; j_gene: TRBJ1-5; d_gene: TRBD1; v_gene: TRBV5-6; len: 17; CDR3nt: TGTGCCAGCAGCCGGTATCGTACAGGGGGCTTCAATCAGCCCCAGCATTTT; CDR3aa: CASSRYRTGGFNQPQHF
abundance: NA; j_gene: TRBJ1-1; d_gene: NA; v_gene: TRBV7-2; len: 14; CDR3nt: TGTGCCAGCAGCTTATCTACGGGAGAAATTGAAGCTTTCTTT; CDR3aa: CASSLSTGEIEAFF
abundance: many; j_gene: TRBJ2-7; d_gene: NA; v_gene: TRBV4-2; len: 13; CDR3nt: TGTGCCAGCAGCCAAGAGATAGCGTACGAGCAGTACTTC; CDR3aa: CASSQEIAYEQYF
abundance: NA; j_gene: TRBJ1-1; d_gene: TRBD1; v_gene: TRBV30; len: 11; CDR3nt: TGTGCCTTCCTGACAGGGGCAGTGGCTTTCTTT; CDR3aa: CAFLTGAVAFF
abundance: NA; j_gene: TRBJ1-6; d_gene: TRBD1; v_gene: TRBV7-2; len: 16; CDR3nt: TGTGCCAGCTCGTCTTCAGGGGGGACCTATAATTCACCCCTCCACTTT; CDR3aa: CASSSSGGTYNSPLHF
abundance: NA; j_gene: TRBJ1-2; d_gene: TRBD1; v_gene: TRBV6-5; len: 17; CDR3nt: TGTGCCAGCAGTTACGGACAGGGTATGGGGGCTAACTATGGCTACACCTTC; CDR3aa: CASSYGQGMGANYGYTF
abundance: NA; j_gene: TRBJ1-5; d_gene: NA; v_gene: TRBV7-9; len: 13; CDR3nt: TGTGCCAGCACTACAAATCCGGATCAGCCCCAGCATTTT; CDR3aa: CASTTNPDQPQHF
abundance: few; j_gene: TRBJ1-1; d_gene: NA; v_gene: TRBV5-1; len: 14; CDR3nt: TGCGCCAGCAGCTTGACTCCAGGCGGCACTGAAGCTTTCTTT; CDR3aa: CASSLTPGGTEAFF
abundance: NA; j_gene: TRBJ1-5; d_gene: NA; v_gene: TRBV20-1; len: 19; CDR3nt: TGCAGTGCTAGAGATGCGACAGTCCTCGCTTTTCCCCCCAATCAGCCCCAGCATTTT; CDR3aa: CSARDATVLAFPPNQPQHF
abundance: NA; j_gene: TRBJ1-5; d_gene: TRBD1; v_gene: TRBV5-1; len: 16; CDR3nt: TGCGCCAGCAGCTTGTCCCAGGGGGCAAGAAATCAGCCCCAGCATTTT; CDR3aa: CASSLSQGARNQPQHF
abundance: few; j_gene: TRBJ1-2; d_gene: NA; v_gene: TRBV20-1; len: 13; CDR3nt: TGCAGTGCTCCCTCGGGACGCAACTATGGCTACACCTTC; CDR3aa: CSAPSGRNYGYTF
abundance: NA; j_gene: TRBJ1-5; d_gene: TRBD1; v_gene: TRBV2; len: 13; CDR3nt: TGTGCCAGCGGATCGGACAGGGATCAGCCCCAGCATTTT; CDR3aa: CASGSDRDQPQHF
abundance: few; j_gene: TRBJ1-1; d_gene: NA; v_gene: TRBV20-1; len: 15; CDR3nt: TGCAGTGCTGCCGGGACTGAAAATTCGAACACTGAAGCTTTCTTT; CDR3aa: CSAAGTENSNTEAFF
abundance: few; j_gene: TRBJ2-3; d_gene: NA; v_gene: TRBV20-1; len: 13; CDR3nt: TGCAGTGCCGCCCGGGACAGCACAGATACGCAGTATTTT; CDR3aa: CSAARDSTDTQYF
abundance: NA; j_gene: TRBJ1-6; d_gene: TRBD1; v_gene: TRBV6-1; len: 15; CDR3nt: TGTGCCAGCAGCGAAGGGAGGACAGGTCATTCACCCCTCCACTTT; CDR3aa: CASSEGRTGHSPLHF
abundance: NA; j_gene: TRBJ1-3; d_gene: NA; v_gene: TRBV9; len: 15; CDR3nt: TGTGCCAGCAGCGAGGACGTACTCTCTGGAAACACCATATATTTT; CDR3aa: CASSEDVLSGNTIYF
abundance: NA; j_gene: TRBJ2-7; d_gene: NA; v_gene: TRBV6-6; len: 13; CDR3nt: TGTGCCAGCAGTGTGACAGGTCTCTACGAGCAGTACTTC; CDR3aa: CASSVTGLYEQYF
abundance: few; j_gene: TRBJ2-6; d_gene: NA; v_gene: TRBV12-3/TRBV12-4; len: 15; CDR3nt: TGTGCCAGCAGCCTGACAGAGACTGGGGCCAACGTCCTGACTTTC; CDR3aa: CASSLTETGANVLTF
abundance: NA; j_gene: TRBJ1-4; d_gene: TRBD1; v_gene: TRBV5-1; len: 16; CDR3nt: TGCGCCAGCAGCTGGGACAGGCAGGGGTCTAATGAAAAACTGTTTTTT; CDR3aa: CASSWDRQGSNEKLFF
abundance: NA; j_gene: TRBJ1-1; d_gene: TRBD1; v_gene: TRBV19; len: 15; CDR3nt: TGTGCCAGTAGAGCTCTGGACAGGGATGACACTGAAGCTTTCTTT; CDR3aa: CASRALDRDDTEAFF